This T cell receptor beta chain is drawn from a study of OX40 agonist ivuxolimab in advanced cancers. Study-wide points: The mean number of expanded clones was higher in CD8+ T cells than in CD4+.

On this clone itself: The target antigen is unknown.

The CDR3 has 15 amino acids. Losses at the gene ends were 5 bases for V and 1 base for J; bases not matched to a gene: 1. Germline V CDR1 and CDR2: SGHRS, YFSETQ. Sequencing used immunoSEQ multiplex PCR; TCRdb keeps in-frame clones, though not all of them. This sample carries about 70,000 clones, roughly nine tenths of them seen once, and the ten largest clones take approximately 0.99%. The sample in question was CD4+ or CD8+ T cells sorted from blood, obtained in a trial of the OX40 agonist ivuxolimab. The receptor was isolated from an adult with an advanced solid tumor such as melanoma, head and neck, liver or kidney cancer. The chain carries TRBV5-1 and TRBJ2-5, with TRBD2 matching 14 bases. The DNA for the CDR3 is TGCGCCAGCAGGGGACTAGCGGGGGCCCAAGAGACCCAGTACTTC. This sequence encodes CASRGLAGAQETQYF.